These 17 T cell receptor beta chains were all obtained from the same sample, sequenced in a study of cytomegalovirus exposure and HLA in healthy donors. Primers for the PCR totalled 60 Vbeta and 13 Jbeta. Produced via immunoSEQ multiplex PCR; TCRdb's table is partial and in-frame only. The sample has roughly 140,000 clones, around four fifths seen once. Sequences were obtained from PBMCs. These receptor sequences come from a male donor in good health and CMV-seronegative.

The chain carries TRBV28 and TRBJ2-1; 9 bases line up with TRBD1. The V gene end was trimmed by 6 bases and the J gene end by 8 bases; junction bases not matched to a gene: 14. Germline V gives CDR1 MDHEN, CDR2 SYDVKM. The CDR3 is made up of 16 amino acids. The DNA of the CDR3 is TGTGCCAGCAGCGCAGCCGGGACAGGGAAGTTCGATGAGCAGTTCTTC. It codes for CASSAAGTGKFDEQFF.

V is TRBV30 and J is TRBJ1-2, with 9 bases matching TRBD1. This CDR3 has 14 residues. V shed 3 bases, J shed 4 bases, and the junction held 6 bases outside the gene matches. Germline CDR1 GTSNPN, CDR2 SVGIG (reference sequence). CDR3 sequence: CAWSGDRALYGYTF. In DNA, the CDR3 is TGTGCCTGGAGCGGGGACAGGGCCCTCTATGGCTACACCTTC.

The CDR3 reads CSVERPTGGAYGYTF. The CDR3 DNA follows: TGCAGCGTTGAGAGACCCACGGGGGGGGCATACGGCTACACCTTC. V is TRBV29-1 and J is TRBJ1-2, with a possible D match to TRBD1 (6 bases). Germline CDR1 and CDR2: SQVTM and ANQGSEA. This CDR3 spans 15 amino acids. The V and J ends lost 3 bases and 8 bases respectively, with 22 bases between them. Complete variable domain (other parts from reference TRBV29-1 and TRBJ1-2): SAVISQKPSRDICQRGTSLTIQCQVDSQVTMMFWYRQQPGQSLTLIATANQGSEATYESGFVIDKFPISRPNLTFSTLTVSNMSPEDSSIYLCSVERPTGGAYGYTFGSGTRLTVV.

The chain is built from TRBV5-4 and TRBJ2-4; D unresolved. Trimming stripped 0 bases from V and 0 bases from J, with 7 bases between. This CDR3 has 15 residues. The germline V gene encodes CDR1 SGHNT and CDR2 YYREEE (reference sequence). This chain's CDR3 is CASSLGLLAKNIQYF. The CDR3 DNA reads as TGTGCCAGCAGCTTGGGACTGCTAGCCAAAAACATTCAGTACTTC.

The chain combines TRBV15 with TRBJ1-2; 7 positions match TRBD1. The CDR3 has 14 amino acids. CDR1 and CDR2 (germline): LNHNV, YYDKDF (reference sequence). Trimming removed 4 bases from V and 8 bases from J; junction bases left unmatched: 10. The DNA for the CDR3 is TGTGCCACCAGCACCGGGACAGAAACGACCGGCTACACCTTC. This encodes CATSTGTETTGYTF. The full variable domain, completed using reference TRBV15 and TRBJ1-2, is DAMVIQNPRYQVTQFGKPVTLSCSQTLNHNVMYWYQQKSSQAPKLLFHYYDKDFNNEADTPDNFQSRRPNTSFCFLDIRSPGLGDTAMYLCATSTGTETTGYTFGSGTRLTVV.

The chain links TRBV7-8 to TRBJ1-1, with D maybe TRBD1 (6 bases). The germline V gene encodes CDR1 SGHVS and CDR2 FQNEAQ. Trimming stripped 5 bases from V and 11 bases from J, with 27 bases between. CDR3 length: 16 residues. The CDR3 DNA reads TGTGCCAGCAGCATGCGAGCCGGGACATCCCCTCGAGGGGCTTTCTTT. This sequence encodes CASSMRAGTSPRGAFF.

The J gene is TRBJ2-1, the V gene TRBV27; 13 nucleotides line up with TRBD2. CDR3 length: 15 amino acids. Germline V CDR1 and CDR2: MNHEY, SMNVEV (reference sequence). J was trimmed by 8 bases and V by 6 bases; bases with no gene match: 7. Here the CDR3 reads CASRGLAGESDEQFF. As DNA, the CDR3 is TGTGCCAGCAGAGGACTAGCGGGAGAGTCAGATGAGCAGTTCTTC.

The chain has TRBV5-4 and TRBJ2-1; 16 bases match TRBD2. Germline-derived CDR1 and CDR2 are SGHNT and YYREEE (reference sequence). CDR3 length: 19 amino acids. V lost 1 base to trimming and J lost 3 bases; unmatched junction nucleotides: 7. The DNA of the CDR3 is TGTGCCAGCAGCTTGCTGGGACTAGCGGGAGGGCTAGGCTACAATGAGCAGTTCTTC. It is translated as CASSLLGLAGGLGYNEQFF.

The V gene is TRBV20-1, the J gene TRBJ1-1; TRBD1 matches 8 bases. Per the germline V gene, CDR1 is DFQATT and CDR2 is SNEGSKA (reference sequence). The CDR3 is 11 amino acids. Trimming cost V 6 bases and J 5 bases; bases outside gene matches: 2. In DNA, the CDR3 is TGCAGTGCGACAGGGGCAACTGAAGCTTTCTTT. It encodes CSATGATEAFF.

V and J are TRBV14 and TRBJ1-1; TRBD1 aligns across 8 bases. V lost 4 bases to trimming and J lost 6 bases; unmatched junction nucleotides: 13. This CDR3 is built from 16 residues. CDR1 and CDR2 (germline): SGHDN, FVKESK. CDR3 nucleotides: TGTGCCAGCAGCCTGATGCGGGACAGGAGCTTGGCTGAAGCTTTCTTT. Residues: CASSLMRDRSLAEAFF.

The chain carries TRBV7-2 and TRBJ1-1, with TRBD1 matching 9 bases. This CDR3 comprises 15 residues. The V and J ends lost 2 bases and 1 base, in that order; junction bases with no gene match: 2. Germline V gene lookup returns CDR1 SGHTA and CDR2 FQGNSA. DNA of the CDR3: TGTGCCAGCAGCTTAAGGACAGGGGAGAACACTGAAGCTTTCTTT. Protein sequence: CASSLRTGENTEAFF.

The chain recombines TRBV5-1 with TRBJ1-3; no firm D call. The CDR3 covers 15 residues. V was pared by 1 base and J by 0 bases, with 8 bases between. Germline V gives CDR1 SGHRS, CDR2 YFSETQ. CDR3 residues: CASSLSVDSGNTIYF. The CDR3 DNA reads TGCGCCAGCAGCTTGAGCGTGGACTCTGGAAACACCATATATTTT.

This clone is a singleton in its sample. The chain recombines TRBV6-5 with TRBJ2-3, with TRBD2 as a possible D gene (5 bases). V lost 5 bases to trimming and J lost 5 bases, with 17 bases between them. CDR3 length: 15 residues. Germline V gene lookup returns CDR1 MNHEY and CDR2 SVGAGI. The CDR3 protein is CASSPEERVGDTQYF. For the CDR3, the DNA is TGTGCCAGCAGTCCTGAGGAGAGGGTCGGAGATACGCAGTATTTT.

This clone appeared a single time. This sequence joins TRBV6-5 and TRBJ2-7; tentatively, D is TRBD2 (6 bases). This CDR3 contains 12 residues. V lost 6 bases to trimming and J lost 9 bases, with 15 bases between them. Germline-derived CDR1 and CDR2 are MNHEY and SVGAGI. This CDR3 is CASRPKGTPQYF. The DNA of the CDR3 is TGTGCCAGCAGACCAAAAGGGACTCCGCAGTACTTC.

The chain links TRBV29-1 to TRBJ1-2, with 7 nucleotides matching TRBD1. Germline V lookup: CDR1 SQVTM, CDR2 ANQGSEA. CDR3 length: 12 residues. Germline trimming cut 6 bases from V and 6 bases from J; bases unmatched to any gene: 7. The CDR3 loop reads CSVGTVADGYTF. In nucleotides, the CDR3 is TGCAGCGTGGGGACAGTGGCTGATGGCTACACCTTC.

The V call is TRBV11-2, the J call TRBJ1-1, with D perhaps matching TRBD1 (5 bases). The V end was cut by 8 bases, the J end by 0 bases, with 22 bases between. Germline V lookup: CDR1 SGHAT, CDR2 FQNNGV. The CDR3 is 17 residues long. The CDR3 sequence is CASGTPAGDSMNTEAFF. In DNA form, the CDR3 reads TGTGCCAGCGGCACCCCAGCGGGGGACTCAATGAACACTGAAGCTTTCTTT.

The V and J genes are TRBV28 and TRBJ2-7; tentatively, D is TRBD1 (5 bases). The V end lost 5 bases, the J end lost 3 bases, and 14 bases lay between the germline ends. The germline V gene has CDR1 MDHEN and CDR2 SYDVKM. The CDR3 runs 14 residues. Here the CDR3 reads CASSGHRARYEQYF. As DNA, the CDR3 is TGTGCCAGCAGTGGACACCGGGCCCGCTACGAGCAGTACTTC.